One sample yielded the 20 T cell receptor beta chains listed below, sequenced in a study of T cells in localized non-small cell lung cancer. Assay: immunoSEQ multiplex PCR; the TCRdb copy retains only in-frame clones and omits some. The data show tens of thousands of clones, approximately 89% seen once. The sample in question was peripheral blood mononuclear cells, obtained before any cancer treatment. These TCRs come from a woman aged 35 to 70 with stage III lung adenocarcinoma.

This clone was picked up one time. The chain has TRBV27 and TRBJ2-7; 8 bases are shared with TRBD1. Trimming took 8 bases from V and 2 from J; bases not matched to a gene: 8. This CDR3 is built from 14 residues. The germline CDR1 and CDR2 sequences are MNHEY and SMNVEV (reference sequence). The CDR3 spells CASRERQGPYEQYF. DNA for the CDR3: TGTGCCAGCCGAGAAAGACAGGGGCCCTACGAGCAGTACTTC.

V is TRBV29-1 and J is TRBJ2-1, with D unresolved. The V end lost 7 bases, the J end lost 6 bases, and 13 bases lay between the germline ends. The CDR3 loop spans 12 amino acids. Germline V gene sequence: CDR1 SQVTM, CDR2 ANQGSEA. The CDR3 sequence: CSGGYSFNEQFF. The CDR3 region has the DNA TGCAGCGGGGGATATTCTTTCAATGAGCAGTTCTTC.

This chain connects TRBV2 to TRBJ2-3, with 8 bases matching TRBD2. V trimming: 6 bases; J trimming: 3 bases; junction bases outside the gene matches: 8. CDR1 is SNHLY and CDR2 is FYNNEI in the germline V gene. This CDR3 comprises 15 residues. The CDR3 here is CASSPGLGGTDTQYF. The CDR3 coding sequence is TGTGCCAGCAGCCCGGGACTAGGGGGGACAGATACGCAGTATTTT.

This clone was picked up one time. This chain joins TRBV11-2 and TRBJ2-7; maybe TRBD2 (5 bases). The CDR3 consists of 16 residues. CDR1 is SGHAT, CDR2 FQNNGV, per germline. V was shortened by 2 bases and J by 7 bases, with 21 bases between the two germline ends. CDR3: CASSLSFSAPLWEQYF. The CDR3 DNA sequence: TGTGCCAGCAGCTTAAGCTTTAGCGCTCCCCTGTGGGAGCAGTACTTC.

The V call is TRBV5-1, the J call TRBJ1-4, with 9 bases aligning to TRBD1. From germline, CDR1 is SGHRS and CDR2 YFSETQ. With 4 bases clipped from V and 8 bases from J, the junction kept 15 bases outside the gene matches. The CDR3 loop spans 17 amino acids. The CDR3: CASSLGKGQGSGEKLFF. For the CDR3, the DNA is TGCGCCAGCAGCCTAGGCAAAGGACAGGGGTCGGGCGAAAAACTGTTTTTT.

The gene calls are TRBV6-1 and TRBJ2-5, with D perhaps TRBD1 (5 bases). Germline CDR1 and CDR2: MNHNS and SASEGT. This CDR3 spans 15 amino acids. V lost 2 bases, J lost 7 bases, and 17 bases lay in between. The CDR3 protein is CASSELPGPQGTQYF. CDR3 in DNA: TGTGCCAGCAGTGAATTACCAGGGCCCCAGGGGACCCAGTACTTC.

The V and J genes are TRBV10-1 and TRBJ2-5; 14 bases agree with TRBD2. The germline CDR1 and CDR2 sequences are WNHNN and SYGVQD (reference sequence). This CDR3 has 16 residues. J lost 5 bases, V lost 5 bases, and 7 bases had no gene match. CDR3 sequence reads: CASSKGLAGGRETQYF. CDR3 sequence (DNA): TGCGCCAGCAGTAAAGGACTAGCGGGGGGTCGGGAGACCCAGTACTTC.

The J gene is TRBJ1-3, the V gene TRBV7-6, with D perhaps matching TRBD1 (5 bases). The germline V gene encodes CDR1 SGHVS and CDR2 FNYEAQ. The CDR3 is 16 residues long. V lost 5 bases, J lost 2 bases, and 16 bases lay in between. The CDR3 nucleotides read TGTGCCAGCAGCACGGCGAGTCGGGGGACTGGAAACACCATATATTTT. Its protein is CASSTASRGTGNTIYF.

The rearrangement joins TRBV4-1 to TRBJ2-1; 7 bases are a match to TRBD1. CDR1 and CDR2 from the germline V gene are MGHRA and YSYEKL. This CDR3 spans 20 amino acids. V was clipped by 0 bases and J by 4 bases; unmatched bases: 18. CDR3 in amino acids: CASSQEFRTGLSAPYNEQFF. The CDR3 DNA reads TGCGCCAGCAGCCAAGAGTTTAGGACAGGCCTCTCCGCTCCGTACAATGAGCAGTTCTTC.

The rearrangement links TRBV10-1 to TRBJ2-2; 12 nucleotides align to TRBD2. Germline V CDR1 and CDR2: WNHNN, SYGVQD (reference sequence). With 3 bases clipped from V and 4 bases from J, the junction kept 0 bases outside the gene matches. The CDR3 sequence is 15 residues long. In DNA, the CDR3 is TGCGCCAGCAGTGAACTAGCGGGGGGCACCGGGGAGCTGTTTTTT. This codes for CASSELAGGTGELFF.

The J gene is TRBJ1-2, the V gene TRBV20-1; D is undetermined. CDR1 is DFQATT and CDR2 is SNEGSKA in the germline V gene (reference sequence). With 5 bases removed from V and 1 base from J, the gap between germline ends came to 2 bases. CDR3 length equals 10 residues. The CDR3 region is CSAYNYGYTF. The CDR3 coding sequence is TGCAGTGCTTATAACTATGGCTACACCTTC.

This clone has a single count. Here the CDR3 reads CASSLEQGHTQYF. CDR3 DNA: TGTGCCAGCAGCTTAGAGCAGGGACATACGCAGTATTTT. The chain employs TRBV7-9 and TRBJ2-3; the D gene could be TRBD1 or TRBD2 (5 bases each). The germline V gene has CDR1 SEHNR and CDR2 FQNEAQ (reference sequence). V lost 1 base and J 7 bases, leaving 9 bases between the germline ends. The CDR3 covers 13 residues. The full variable domain, completed using reference TRBV7-9 and TRBJ2-3, is DTGVSQNPRHKITKRGQNVTFRCDPISEHNRLYWYRQTLGQGPEFLTYFQNEAQLEKSRLLSDRFSAERPKGSFSTLEIQRTEQGDSAMYLCASSLEQGHTQYFGPGTRLTVL.

The chain joins TRBV5-1 to TRBJ2-7, with 7 bases lining up with TRBD1. Germline CDR1 reads SGHRS; CDR2 reads YFSETQ. The V segment lost 1 base and the J segment 3 bases; nucleotides outside the gene matches: 13. CDR3 length equals 17 residues. CDR3 sequence reads: CASSLLPGAGGNYEQYF. CDR3 DNA sequence: TGCGCCAGCAGCTTGTTGCCAGGGGCAGGGGGTAACTACGAGCAGTACTTC.

CDR3 sequence reads: CASSQEGLDMRAFF. CDR3 coding DNA: TGCGCCAGCAGCCAAGAGGGCCTAGACATGCGAGCTTTCTTT. This chain connects TRBV4-1 to TRBJ1-1; D uncertain. CDR3 length equals 14 residues. V lost 0 bases to trimming and J lost 10 bases, with 15 bases between them. Germline V gene data show CDR1 as MGHRA and CDR2 as YSYEKL.

This rearrangement joins TRBV19 to TRBJ1-2; D may be TRBD1 (6 bases). Germline V lookup: CDR1 LNHDA, CDR2 SQIVND (reference sequence). This CDR3 is built from 19 residues. Trimming took 1 base from V and 2 from J, leaving 23 bases between them. CDR3 loop: CASSIVRGHGVLLNYGYTF. CDR3 DNA sequence: TGTGCCAGTAGTATAGTTCGGGGGCACGGTGTGTTGCTCAACTATGGCTACACCTTC.

The chain combines TRBV19 with TRBJ1-3; D remains ambiguous. Per germline, CDR1 LNHDA and CDR2 SQIVND (reference sequence). Trimming removed 5 bases from V and 0 bases from J, with 8 bases in between. The CDR3 has 14 amino acids. The CDR3 bases are TGTGCCAGTAGTCCACCGATCTCTGGAAACACCATATATTTT. Protein: CASSPPISGNTIYF.

The genes are TRBV28 and TRBJ2-6, with TRBD2 matching over 13 bases. The germline CDR1 and CDR2 sequences are MDHEN and SYDVKM. The V gene end was trimmed by 6 bases and the J gene end by 4 bases; junction bases not matched to a gene: 9. The CDR3 contains 18 residues. CDR3 amino acids: CASSASGLAGSGANVLTF. CDR3 nucleotides: TGTGCCAGCAGCGCCTCGGGACTAGCGGGATCAGGGGCCAACGTCCTGACTTTC. The entire variable domain, with the rest obtained from reference TRBV28 and TRBJ2-6, is as follows: DVKVTQSSRYLVKRTGEKVFLECVQDMDHENMFWYRQDPGLGLRLIYFSYDVKMKEKGDIPEGYSVSREKKERFSLILESASTNQTSMYLCASSASGLAGSGANVLTFGAGSRLTVL.

This chain connects TRBV19 to TRBJ2-3; TRBD2 is a possible D gene (7 bases). Trimming left V 9 bases short and J 0 bases short, with 19 bases between. Germline lookup yields CDR1 LNHDA and CDR2 SQIVND (reference sequence). The CDR3 extends over 16 amino acids. CDR3 sequence: CASWGDTSASTDTQYF. CDR3 bases: TGTGCCAGCTGGGGGGACACTAGCGCCAGCACAGATACGCAGTATTTT.

The rearrangement links TRBV7-9 to TRBJ2-7; the D gene is possibly TRBD2 (5 bases). The CDR3 covers 13 residues. V was trimmed by 1 base and J by 6 bases, leaving 10 bases between them. Germline V gene lookup returns CDR1 SEHNR and CDR2 FQNEAQ (reference sequence). The CDR3 sequence: CASSLGLAREQYF. The CDR3, as DNA: TGTGCCAGCAGCTTAGGGTTAGCGCGCGAGCAGTACTTC.

The chain combines TRBV7-9 with TRBJ2-4, with 9 positions matching TRBD1. Germline V lookup: CDR1 SEHNR, CDR2 FQNEAQ (reference sequence). The junction had 5 bases not matched to a gene; V was cut back by 5 bases and J by 0 bases. The CDR3 is 16 amino acids. In DNA, the CDR3 is TGTGCCAGCAGCCTGGGACAGGGATTAGCCAAAAACATTCAGTACTTC. Its translation is CASSLGQGLAKNIQYF.